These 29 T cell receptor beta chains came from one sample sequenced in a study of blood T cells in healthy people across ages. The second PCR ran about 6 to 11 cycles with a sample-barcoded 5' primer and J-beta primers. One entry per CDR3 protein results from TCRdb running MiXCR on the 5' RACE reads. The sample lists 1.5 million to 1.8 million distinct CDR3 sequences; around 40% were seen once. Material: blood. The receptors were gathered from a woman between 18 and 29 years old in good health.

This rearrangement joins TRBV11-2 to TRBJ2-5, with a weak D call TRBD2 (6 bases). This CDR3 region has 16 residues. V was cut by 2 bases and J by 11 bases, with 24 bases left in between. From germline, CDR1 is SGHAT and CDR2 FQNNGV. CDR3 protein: CASSLLRDSTYNEQYF. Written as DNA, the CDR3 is TGTGCCAGCAGCTTACTCCGGGACTCGACCTACAATGAGCAGTACTTC.

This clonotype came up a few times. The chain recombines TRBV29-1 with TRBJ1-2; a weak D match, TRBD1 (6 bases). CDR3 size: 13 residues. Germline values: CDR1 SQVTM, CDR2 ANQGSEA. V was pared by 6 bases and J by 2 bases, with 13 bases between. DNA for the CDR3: TGCAGCGTCGCCCTGGGGACAAACTATGGCTACACCTTC. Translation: CSVALGTNYGYTF.

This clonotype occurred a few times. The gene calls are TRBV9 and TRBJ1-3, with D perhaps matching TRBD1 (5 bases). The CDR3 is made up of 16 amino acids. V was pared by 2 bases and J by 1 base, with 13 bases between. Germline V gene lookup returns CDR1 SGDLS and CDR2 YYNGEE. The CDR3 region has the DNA TGTGCCAGCAGCGTCCGAGGGGACCTATCTGGAAACACCATATATTTT. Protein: CASSVRGDLSGNTIYF. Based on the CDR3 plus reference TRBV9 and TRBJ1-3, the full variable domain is DSGVTQTPKHLITATGQRVTLRCSPRSGDLSVYWYQQSLDQGLQFLIQYYNGEERAKGNILERFSAQQFPDLHSELNLSSLELGDSALYFCASSVRGDLSGNTIYFGEGSWLTVV.

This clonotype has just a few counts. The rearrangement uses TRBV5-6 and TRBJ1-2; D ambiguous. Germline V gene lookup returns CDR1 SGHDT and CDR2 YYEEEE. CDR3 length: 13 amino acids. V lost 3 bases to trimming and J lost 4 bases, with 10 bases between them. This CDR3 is CASSSRRIYGYTF. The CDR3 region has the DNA TGTGCCAGCAGCTCGAGACGGATCTATGGCTACACCTTC.

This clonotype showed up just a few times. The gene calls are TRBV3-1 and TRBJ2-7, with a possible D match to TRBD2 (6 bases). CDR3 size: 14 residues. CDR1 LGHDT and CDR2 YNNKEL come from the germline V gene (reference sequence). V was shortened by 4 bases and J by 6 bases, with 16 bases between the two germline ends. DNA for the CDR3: TGTGCCAGCAGCCTAGGCGGGATGGGAGTCGAGCAGTACTTC. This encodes CASSLGGMGVEQYF.

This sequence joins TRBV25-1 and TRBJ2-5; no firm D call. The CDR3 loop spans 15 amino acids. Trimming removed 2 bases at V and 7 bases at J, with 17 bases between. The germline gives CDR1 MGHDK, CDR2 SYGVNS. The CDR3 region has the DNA TGTGCCAGCAGTGAAATCCGGGCCCTCCCGGGGACCCAGTACTTC. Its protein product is CASSEIRALPGTQYF.

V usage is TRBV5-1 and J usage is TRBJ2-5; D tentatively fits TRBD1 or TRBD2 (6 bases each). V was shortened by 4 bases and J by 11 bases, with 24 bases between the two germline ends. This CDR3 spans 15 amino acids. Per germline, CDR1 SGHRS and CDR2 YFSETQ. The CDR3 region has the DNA TGCGCCAGCAGCACCACAGGGAGGCAGGACAATGAGCAGTACTTC. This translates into CASSTTGRQDNEQYF.

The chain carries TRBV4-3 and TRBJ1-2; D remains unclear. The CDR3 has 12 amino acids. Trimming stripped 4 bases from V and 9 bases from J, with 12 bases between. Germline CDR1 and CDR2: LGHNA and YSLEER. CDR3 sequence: CASSLNRASYTF. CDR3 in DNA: TGCGCCAGCAGCCTTAATCGGGCGAGCTACACCTTC.

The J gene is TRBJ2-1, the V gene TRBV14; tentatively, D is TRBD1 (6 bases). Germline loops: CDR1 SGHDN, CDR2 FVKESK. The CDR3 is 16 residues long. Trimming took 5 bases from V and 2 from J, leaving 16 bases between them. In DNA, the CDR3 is TGTGCCAGCAGCAAGGGGGTCCTAGTGACCTACAATGAGCAGTTCTTC. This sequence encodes CASSKGVLVTYNEQFF.

The CDR3 DNA follows: TGTGCCAGCAGCAAAGGAAAGGCTGGGGCCAACGTCCTGACTTTC. Its protein is CASSKGKAGANVLTF. The rearrangement joins TRBV21-1 to TRBJ2-6. TRBV21-1 is assigned pseudogene status. This CDR3 spans 15 amino acids.

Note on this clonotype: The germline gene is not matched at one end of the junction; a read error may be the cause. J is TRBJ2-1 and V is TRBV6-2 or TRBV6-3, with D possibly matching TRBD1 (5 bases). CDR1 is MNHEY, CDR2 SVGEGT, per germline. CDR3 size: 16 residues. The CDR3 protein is CASSYSDTYPYNEQSF. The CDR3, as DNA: TGTGCCAGCAGTTACTCGGACACTTATCCCTACAATGAGCAGTCCTTC.

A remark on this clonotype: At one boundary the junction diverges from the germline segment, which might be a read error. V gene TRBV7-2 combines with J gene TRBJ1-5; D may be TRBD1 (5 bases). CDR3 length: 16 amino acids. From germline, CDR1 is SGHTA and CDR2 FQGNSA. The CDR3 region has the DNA TGTGCCAGCAGCATAGCGGGGGGGTCTGGCAATCAGCCCCAGCATTTT. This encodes CASSIAGGSGNQPQHF.

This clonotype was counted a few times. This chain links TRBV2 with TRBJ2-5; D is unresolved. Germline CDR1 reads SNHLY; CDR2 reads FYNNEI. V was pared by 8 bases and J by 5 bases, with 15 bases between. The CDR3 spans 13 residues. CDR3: CASYGLKYETQYF. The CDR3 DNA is TGTGCCAGCTATGGGCTCAAGTATGAGACCCAGTACTTC.

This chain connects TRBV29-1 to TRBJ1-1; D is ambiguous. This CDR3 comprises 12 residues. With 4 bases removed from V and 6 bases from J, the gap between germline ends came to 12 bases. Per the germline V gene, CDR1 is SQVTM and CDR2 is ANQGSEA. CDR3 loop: CSVAESLAEAFF. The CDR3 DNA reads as TGCAGCGTTGCGGAGTCCCTCGCTGAAGCTTTCTTT.

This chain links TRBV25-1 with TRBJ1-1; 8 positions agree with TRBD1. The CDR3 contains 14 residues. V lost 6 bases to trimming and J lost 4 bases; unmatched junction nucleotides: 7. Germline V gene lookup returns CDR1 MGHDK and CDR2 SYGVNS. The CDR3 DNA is TGTGCCAGCAGCGAGGGACAGGCCGGCACTGAAGCTTTCTTT. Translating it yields CASSEGQAGTEAFF.

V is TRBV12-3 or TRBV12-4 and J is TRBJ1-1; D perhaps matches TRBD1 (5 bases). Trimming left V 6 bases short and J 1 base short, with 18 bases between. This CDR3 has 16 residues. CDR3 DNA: TGTGCCAGCAGGCCCAATGTATCCGGGGCGAACACTGAAGCTTTCTTT. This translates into CASRPNVSGANTEAFF.

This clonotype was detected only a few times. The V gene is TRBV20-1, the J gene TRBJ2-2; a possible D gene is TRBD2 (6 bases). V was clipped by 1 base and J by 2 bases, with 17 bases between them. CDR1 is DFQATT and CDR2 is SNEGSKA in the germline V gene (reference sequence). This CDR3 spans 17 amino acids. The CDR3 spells CSARGLIGGPNTGELFF. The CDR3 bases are TGCAGTGCTAGAGGTCTTATCGGGGGACCTAACACCGGGGAGCTGTTTTTT.

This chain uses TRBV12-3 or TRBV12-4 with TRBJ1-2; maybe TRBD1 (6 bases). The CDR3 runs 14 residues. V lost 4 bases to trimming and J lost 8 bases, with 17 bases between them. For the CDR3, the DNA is TGTGCCAGCAGTTCCCTATACAGGGTGGGGGGCTACACCTTC. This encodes CASSSLYRVGGYTF.

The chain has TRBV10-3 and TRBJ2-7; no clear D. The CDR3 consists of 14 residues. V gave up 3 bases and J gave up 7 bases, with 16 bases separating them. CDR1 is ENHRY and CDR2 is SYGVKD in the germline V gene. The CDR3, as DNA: TGTGCCATCAGTGACGTGAGCTCCTACAATGAGCAGTACTTC. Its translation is CAISDVSSYNEQYF.

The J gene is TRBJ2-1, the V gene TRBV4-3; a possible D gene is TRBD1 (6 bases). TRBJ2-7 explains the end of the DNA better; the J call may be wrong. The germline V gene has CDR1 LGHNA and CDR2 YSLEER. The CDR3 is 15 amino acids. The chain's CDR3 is CASSQDSDTYNEQYF. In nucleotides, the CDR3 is TGCGCCAGCAGCCAGGACAGCGATACCTACAATGAGCAGTACTTC.

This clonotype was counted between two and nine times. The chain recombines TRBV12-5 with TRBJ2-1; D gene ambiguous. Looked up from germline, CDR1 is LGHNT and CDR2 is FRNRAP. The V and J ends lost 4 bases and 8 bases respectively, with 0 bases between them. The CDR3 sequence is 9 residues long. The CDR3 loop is CASGYEQFF. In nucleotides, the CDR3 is TGTGCTAGTGGTTATGAGCAGTTCTTC.

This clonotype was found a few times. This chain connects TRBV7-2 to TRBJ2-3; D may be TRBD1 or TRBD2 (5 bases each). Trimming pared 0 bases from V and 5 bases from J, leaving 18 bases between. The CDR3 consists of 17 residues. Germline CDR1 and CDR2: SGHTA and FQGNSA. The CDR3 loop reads CASSLAGIRVGRDTQYF. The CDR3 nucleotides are TGTGCCAGCAGCTTAGCCGGGATTCGGGTGGGACGAGATACGCAGTATTTT. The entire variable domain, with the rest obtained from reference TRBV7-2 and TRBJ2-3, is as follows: GAGVSQSPSNKVTEKGKDVELRCDPISGHTALYWYRQSLGQGLEFLIYFQGNSAPDKSGLPSDRFSAERTGGSVSTLTIQRTQQEDSAVYLCASSLAGIRVGRDTQYFGPGTRLTVL.

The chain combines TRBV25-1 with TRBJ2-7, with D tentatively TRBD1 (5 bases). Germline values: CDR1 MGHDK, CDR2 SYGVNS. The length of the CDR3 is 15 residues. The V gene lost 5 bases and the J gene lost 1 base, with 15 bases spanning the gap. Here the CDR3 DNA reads TGTGCCAGCAGTTCCAGGGTTAACCCTTCCTACGAGCAGTACTTC. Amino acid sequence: CASSSRVNPSYEQYF.

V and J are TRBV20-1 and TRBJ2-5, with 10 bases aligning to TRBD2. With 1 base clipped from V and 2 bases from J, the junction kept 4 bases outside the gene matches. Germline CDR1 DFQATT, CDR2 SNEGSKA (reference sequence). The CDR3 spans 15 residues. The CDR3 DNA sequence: TGCAGTGCTAGAGCCGGGACTAGCGTTCAAGAGACCCAGTACTTC. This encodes CSARAGTSVQETQYF.

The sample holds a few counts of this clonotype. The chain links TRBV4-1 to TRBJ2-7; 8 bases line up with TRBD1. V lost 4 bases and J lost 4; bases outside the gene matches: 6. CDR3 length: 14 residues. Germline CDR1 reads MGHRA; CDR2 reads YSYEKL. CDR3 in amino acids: CASSPQTGEYEQYF. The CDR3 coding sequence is TGCGCCAGCAGCCCCCAGACAGGGGAATACGAGCAGTACTTC.

CDR3 in DNA: TGCAGTACGCCCGTCTCTGGCTACACCTTC. It yields the protein CSTPVSGYTF. The chain has TRBV20-1 and TRBJ1-2, with D unresolved. CDR3 length: 10 residues. Deletions cut 8 bases from V and 7 bases from J, with 11 bases between. Looked up from germline, CDR1 is DFQATT and CDR2 is SNEGSKA (reference sequence).

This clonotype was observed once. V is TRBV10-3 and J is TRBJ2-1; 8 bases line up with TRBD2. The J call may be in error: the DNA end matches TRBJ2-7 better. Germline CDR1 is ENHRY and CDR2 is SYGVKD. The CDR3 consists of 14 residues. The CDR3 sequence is CAISPGGPYNEQYF. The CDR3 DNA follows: TGTGCCATCAGTCCGGGGGGGCCCTACAATGAGCAGTACTTC.

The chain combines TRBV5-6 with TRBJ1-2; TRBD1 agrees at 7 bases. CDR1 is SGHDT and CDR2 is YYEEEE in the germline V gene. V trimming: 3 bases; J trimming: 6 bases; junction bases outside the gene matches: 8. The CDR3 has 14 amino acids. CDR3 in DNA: TGTGCCAGCAGCTATAGGGACAGCATCCATGGCTACACCTTC. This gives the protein CASSYRDSIHGYTF.

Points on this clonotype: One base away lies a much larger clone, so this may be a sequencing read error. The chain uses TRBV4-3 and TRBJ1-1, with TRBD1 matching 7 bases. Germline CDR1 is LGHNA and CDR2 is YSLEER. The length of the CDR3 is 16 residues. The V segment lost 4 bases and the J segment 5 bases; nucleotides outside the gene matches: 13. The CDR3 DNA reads TGCGCCAGCAGCCGGACCGTCGGACAGGCCGGAACTGAAGCTTTCTTT. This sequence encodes CASSRTVGQAGTEAFF.